This T cell receptor beta chain came from a study of T-cell memory formation after mild COVID-19. Across the whole study: For the most part, TCR clusters were specific to one donor.

TCRdb analysed the 5' RACE reads with MiXCR anew, one entry per CDR3 protein. The table includes about 270,000 distinct CDR3 sequences, around 15% detected once. In this sample, this clonotype turned up many times. Its specificity is unknown. Germline CDR1 is ENHRY and CDR2 is SYGVKD. The CDR3 covers 13 residues. V lost 0 bases, J lost 5 bases, and 7 bases lay in between. Study outcomes and limitations: There were some responding clones in pre-infection memory, which suggested that cross-reactive memory had joined.

The genes are TRBV10-3 and TRBJ2-5; no reliable D call. Sequenced input: PBMCs or a T cell subset sorted from them (not recorded which). This receptor was taken from a man younger than 35 who had mild COVID-19 (a few samples of this study predate the infection). Cell type and time point are not known. In nucleotides, the CDR3 is TGTGCCATCAGTGAGTCGACTCTCGAGACCCAGTACTTC. Translating gives CAISESTLETQYF.